This is a list of T cell receptor beta chains from one sample in a study of a mutant IDH1 vaccine in newly diagnosed glioma. Their antigen targets remain unknown. The assay was immunoSEQ multiplex PCR, and TCRdb's table has in-frame clones only and misses some. Of 95,000 to 120,000 clones listed, about 90% are singletons. Specimen: PBMCs, collected from a glioma patient whose treatment included an IDH1 peptide vaccine. The receptors come from a woman aged 45-65 years with glioma. Each CDR3 is given with its conserved first and last residue. The D gene is left open where the match is weak. A row's size may be missing; if present it is once, few, many or a size class.

CDR3 DNA	CDR3 protein	J gene	D gene	V gene	clone size
TGCGCCAGCAGCCAAGGACCAACCGGTTACGAGCAGTACTTC	CASSQGPTGYEQYF	TRBJ2-7	-	TRBV4-1	-
TGTGCCAGCAGTTACTACAGCGGGAGTCCCTACGAGCAGTACTTC	CASSYYSGSPYEQYF	TRBJ2-7	TRBD2	TRBV6-6	-
TGTGCCAGCAGGACATCCAACACCGGGGAGCTGTTTTTT	CASRTSNTGELFF	TRBJ2-2	-	TRBV9	-
TGTGCCACCGTTGACCATGGTACAGATACGCAGTATTTT	CATVDHGTDTQYF	TRBJ2-3	-	TRBV6-1	-
TGCGCCAGCAGCCGCCAGACTAGCGGATACGAGCAGTACTTC	CASSRQTSGYEQYF	TRBJ2-7	TRBD2	TRBV5-1	-
TGTGCCAGCAGCCGGGACGGCAATCAGCCCCAGCATTTT	CASSRDGNQPQHF	TRBJ1-5	-	TRBV11-2	few
TGTGCCAGCAGTCCCATGGCTAACACTGAAGCTTTCTTT	CASSPMANTEAFF	TRBJ1-1	-	TRBV27	-
TGCGCCAGCAGCCACTCGACAGGGGTCCACACTGAAGCTTTCTTT	CASSHSTGVHTEAFF	TRBJ1-1	TRBD1	TRBV4-1	-
TGTGCCAGCAGCTCTCGGACAGGGAGTACGGAGGGCTATGGCTACACCTTC	CASSSRTGSTEGYGYTF	TRBJ1-2	TRBD1	TRBV7-9	-
TGTGCCAGCAGCCCAGGGCGGCTAGCGGGCTACAATGAGCAGTTCTTC	CASSPGRLAGYNEQFF	TRBJ2-1	TRBD2	TRBV11-3	-
TGTGCCAGCAGTTTCCGGGACACAATCGCCTACGAGCAGTACTTC	CASSFRDTIAYEQYF	TRBJ2-7	-	TRBV6-5	-
TGCGCCAGCAGTGATCGGGGCATTAACAATGAGCAGTTCTTC	CASSDRGINNEQFF	TRBJ2-1	-	TRBV10-2	-
TGTGCCAGCAGTTCCCCGGGGACCCTACACACCGGGGAGCTGTTTTTT	CASSSPGTLHTGELFF	TRBJ2-2	-	TRBV6-5	-
TGCAGTGCCCCTGTGGGGGATACGCAGTATTTT	CSAPVGDTQYF	TRBJ2-3	-	TRBV20-1	-
TGTGCCAGCAGCCAGGGGGGGCTGGCCACCGGGGAGCTGTTTTTT	CASSQGGLATGELFF	TRBJ2-2	-	TRBV4-2	-
TGTGCCAGCAGCTCTCGTAAAATCTACAATGAGCAGTTCTTC	CASSSRKIYNEQFF	TRBJ2-1	-	TRBV7-3	-
TGTGCCAGCAGTTATCGAGACTGGTCCTACAATGAGCAGTTCTTC	CASSYRDWSYNEQFF	TRBJ2-1	-	TRBV27	once
TGTGCCAGCAGTGAATATCGCTTGGGCGGCCCCTTTCCTTTC	CASSEYRLGGPFPF	TRBJ1-2	-	TRBV6-1	-
TGTGCCAGCAGCCTCAGGGCTAGCGGCCCCGATGAGCAGTTCTTC	CASSLRASGPDEQFF	TRBJ2-1	TRBD2	TRBV7-9	-
TGTGCCAGCAGTCCCCAGGGGTGGCGGGAGGGGCGCCCGACCTACGAGCAGTACTTC	CASSPQGWREGRPTYEQYF	TRBJ2-7	TRBD2	TRBV28	-
TGTGCCAGCAGCGCAGGGGTGGGGGCCTACGAGCAGTACTTC	CASSAGVGAYEQYF	TRBJ2-7	-	TRBV9	-
TGTGCCAGCAGCCCTCGACAGGGGGCCTATGAGCAGTACTTC	CASSPRQGAYEQYF	TRBJ2-5	TRBD1	TRBV11-2	once
TGTGCCAGCAGTGAAGAAGGGGGTTTGGCGCAGTACTTC	CASSEEGGLAQYF	TRBJ2-7	-	TRBV2	-
TGTGCCAGCTCACCACTGAGAGAGACCCAGTACTTC	CASSPLRETQYF	TRBJ2-5	-	TRBV18	-
TGTGCCAGCAGCCACAGGGCGGTCTCCACTGAAGCTTTCTTT	CASSHRAVSTEAFF	TRBJ1-1	-	TRBV28	-
TGCGCCAGCAGTGAGTCCGACAGGGGCACCTGGGAGCAGTACTTC	CASSESDRGTWEQYF	TRBJ2-7	TRBD1	TRBV10-1	-
TGTGCCAGCTTACCGTTTCTTGACAGGGTCAGCTACGAGCAGTACTTC	CASLPFLDRVSYEQYF	TRBJ2-7	TRBD1	TRBV28	-
TGTGCCAGCAGCCAAGCCGGATATGGCTACACCTTC	CASSQAGYGYTF	TRBJ1-2	-	TRBV14	-
TGTGCCAGCAGCCAGGGCCAAGAGACCCAGTACTTC	CASSQGQETQYF	TRBJ2-5	-	TRBV11-2	-
TGTGCCAGCAGCACCCACAGGGAAGGCAAGACACTTATCCCCGCTGGGGCCCTATACAATGAGCAGTTCTTC	CASSTHREGKTLIPAGALYNEQFF	TRBJ2-1	-	TRBV21-1	-
TGTGCCAGCAGTTTACGGGGTCGGAGCACAGATACGCAGTATTTT	CASSLRGRSTDTQYF	TRBJ2-3	-	TRBV27	-
TGTGCCAGCAGGGCCGGGGCCAACGTCCTGACTTTC	CASRAGANVLTF	TRBJ2-6	-	TRBV6-1	once
TGTGCCAGCAGTTACTCGACTGGGCGGGAGACCCAGTACTTC	CASSYSTGRETQYF	TRBJ2-5	-	TRBV6-5	-
TGTGCCAGTAGAACAGGGGTGCAGCCCCAGCATTTT	CASRTGVQPQHF	TRBJ1-5	TRBD1	TRBV19	-
TGTGCCAGCAGAAATAGCAATCAGCCCCAGCATTTT	CASRNSNQPQHF	TRBJ1-5	-	TRBV28	-
TGCGCCAGCGGACGTTCCGGACAGGGCCGAAAAGAGACCCAGTACTTC	CASGRSGQGRKETQYF	TRBJ2-5	TRBD1	TRBV4-1	-
TGTGCCAGCTCACCACGAAGCGGGGATAGCAATCAGCCCCAGCATTTT	CASSPRSGDSNQPQHF	TRBJ1-5	-	TRBV18	-
TGTGCCAGCAGTGTTAGCGGGAGGACTACAGATACGCAGTATTTT	CASSVSGRTTDTQYF	TRBJ2-3	TRBD2	TRBV25-1	-
TGCGCCAGCAGCCACAGGGATACCGTAAGCAACCTTAATTCACCCCTCCACTTT	CASSHRDTVSNLNSPLHF	TRBJ1-6	-	TRBV4-1	once
TGTGCCAGCAGCTTTTCGATGGGACTAGCGGGAGGCACCGGGGAGCTGTTTTTT	CASSFSMGLAGGTGELFF	TRBJ2-2	TRBD2	TRBV5-8	-
TGCGCCAGCAGCTTGGTTACAGGGGGCCACTGTGGCTACACCTTC	CASSLVTGGHCGYTF	TRBJ1-2	TRBD1	TRBV5-1	-
TGCGCCAGCAGCCAAGCCCACTTTTTTGGATATGGCTACACCTTC	CASSQAHFFGYGYTF	TRBJ1-2	-	TRBV4-1	-
TGTGCCAGCAGCTTGATCTCGCTGGGGGGGACCGGGGAGCTGTTTTTT	CASSLISLGGTGELFF	TRBJ2-2	TRBD2	TRBV5-6	-
TGTGCCAGCAGTACGACAGGGTTCGGGTATGGCTACACCTTC	CASSTTGFGYGYTF	TRBJ1-2	TRBD1	TRBV28	once
TGTGCCAGCAGTTTACGGGGCTACGAGCAGTACTTC	CASSLRGYEQYF	TRBJ2-7	-	TRBV28	-
TGCGCCAGCAGCTTAGCCCTGGGACTAGCGGGAGAAGAGACCCAGTACTTC	CASSLALGLAGEETQYF	TRBJ2-5	TRBD2	TRBV5-1	-
TGTGCCTGGAGAGGGTGGGGAGAGACCCAGTACTTC	CAWRGWGETQYF	TRBJ2-5	-	TRBV30	few
TGTGCCAGCAGCTTACAGGTAGCGACCGGGGAGCTGTTTTTT	CASSLQVATGELFF	TRBJ2-2	-	TRBV5-6	-
TGTGCCAGCTCTCTGCTTACCGGGACAGGGGGAAGGAGCACTGAAGCTTTCTTT	CASSLLTGTGGRSTEAFF	TRBJ1-1	TRBD1	TRBV18	-
TGTGCCAGTACTAAGGGACACTCGGCGGGTAATCAGCCCCAGCATTTT	CASTKGHSAGNQPQHF	TRBJ1-5	-	TRBV19	-
TGTGCCAGTAGTATTCAAAGCTCTGGAAACACCATATATTTT	CASSIQSSGNTIYF	TRBJ1-3	-	TRBV19	-
TGTGCCAGCAGGGGAGGGGGTGAGACCCAGTACTTC	CASRGGGETQYF	TRBJ2-5	-	TRBV5-4	-
TGTGCCAGCAGTAGGGTTGGTCCCGTGGATACGCAGTATTTT	CASSRVGPVDTQYF	TRBJ2-3	-	TRBV28	-
TGTGCCAGTAGTATAGGGACGACCAGCTCCTACGAGCAGTACTTC	CASSIGTTSSYEQYF	TRBJ2-7	-	TRBV19	-
TGTGCCTGGAGCCAAAACAATGAGCAGTTCTTC	CAWSQNNEQFF	TRBJ2-1	-	TRBV30	-
TGTGCCAGCAGTTTGAGGTCGGGCAATCAGCCCCAGCATTTT	CASSLRSGNQPQHF	TRBJ1-5	-	TRBV28	-
TGTGCCAGCAGCTCCCCGGCGGAGAGCTACGGCGGGGAGCTGTTTTTT	CASSSPAESYGGELFF	TRBJ2-2	-	TRBV27	-
TGTGCCAGCAGCCAAGACGGTATGGCGGAGACCCAGTACTTC	CASSQDGMAETQYF	TRBJ2-5	-	TRBV16	-
TGTGCCAGCAGTCTTTATTCGGGGCAGGATGAAAAACTGTTTTTT	CASSLYSGQDEKLFF	TRBJ1-4	-	TRBV7-6	-
TGTGCCAGCAGCCCACGGACAGAGACCGGGGAGCTGTTTTTT	CASSPRTETGELFF	TRBJ2-2	-	TRBV9	-